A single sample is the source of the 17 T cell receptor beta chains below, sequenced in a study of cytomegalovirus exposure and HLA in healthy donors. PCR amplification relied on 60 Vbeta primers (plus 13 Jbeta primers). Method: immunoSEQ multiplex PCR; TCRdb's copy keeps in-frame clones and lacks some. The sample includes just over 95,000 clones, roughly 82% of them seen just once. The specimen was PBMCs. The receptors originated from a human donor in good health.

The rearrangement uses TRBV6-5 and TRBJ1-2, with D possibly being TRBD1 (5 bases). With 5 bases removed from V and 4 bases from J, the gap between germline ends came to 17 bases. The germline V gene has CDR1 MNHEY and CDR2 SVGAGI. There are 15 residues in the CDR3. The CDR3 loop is CASSPLQETLYGYTF. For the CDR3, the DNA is TGTGCCAGCAGTCCCCTACAGGAGACACTCTATGGCTACACCTTC.

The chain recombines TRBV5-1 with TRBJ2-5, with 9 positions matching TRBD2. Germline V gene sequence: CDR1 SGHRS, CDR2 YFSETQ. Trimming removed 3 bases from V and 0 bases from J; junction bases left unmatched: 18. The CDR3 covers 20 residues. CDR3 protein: CASSSYGSSGSFLYQETQYF. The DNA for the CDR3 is TGCGCCAGCAGCTCCTACGGTAGTAGCGGGAGCTTTCTGTACCAAGAGACCCAGTACTTC.

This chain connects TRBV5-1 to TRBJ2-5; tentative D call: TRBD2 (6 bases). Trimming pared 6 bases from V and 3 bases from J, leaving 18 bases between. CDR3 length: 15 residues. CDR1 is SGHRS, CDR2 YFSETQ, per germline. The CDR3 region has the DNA TGCGCCAGCATGGGGGGTGTTAGGGAAAAAGAGACCCAGTACTTC. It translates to CASMGGVREKETQYF.

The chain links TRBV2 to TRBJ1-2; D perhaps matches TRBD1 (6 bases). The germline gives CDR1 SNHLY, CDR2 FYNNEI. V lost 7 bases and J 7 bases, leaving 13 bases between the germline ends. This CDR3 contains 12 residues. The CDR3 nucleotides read TGTGCCAGCACCCCAGTAGGGGGTGGCTACACCTTC. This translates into CASTPVGGGYTF.

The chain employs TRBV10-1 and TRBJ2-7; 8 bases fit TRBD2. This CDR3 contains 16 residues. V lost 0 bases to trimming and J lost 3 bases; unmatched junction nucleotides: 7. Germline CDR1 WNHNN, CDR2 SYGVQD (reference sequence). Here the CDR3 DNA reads TGCGCCAGCAGTGAGTCTCTGGCGGGGGGTCGCTACGAGCAGTACTTC. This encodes CASSESLAGGRYEQYF.

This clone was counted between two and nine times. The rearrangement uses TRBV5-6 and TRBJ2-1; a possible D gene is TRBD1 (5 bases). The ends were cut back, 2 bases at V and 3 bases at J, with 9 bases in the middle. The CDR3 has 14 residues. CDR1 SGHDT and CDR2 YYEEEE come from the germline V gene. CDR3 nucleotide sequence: TGTGCCAGCAGCTTAGCAGGGCTCTACAATGAGCAGTTCTTC. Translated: CASSLAGLYNEQFF.

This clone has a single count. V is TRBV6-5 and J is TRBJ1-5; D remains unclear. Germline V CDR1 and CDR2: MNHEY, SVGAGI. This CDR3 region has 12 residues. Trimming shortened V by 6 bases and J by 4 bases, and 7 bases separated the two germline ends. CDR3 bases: TGTGCCAGCAGGACGGGAAATCAGCCCCAGCATTTT. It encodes CASRTGNQPQHF.

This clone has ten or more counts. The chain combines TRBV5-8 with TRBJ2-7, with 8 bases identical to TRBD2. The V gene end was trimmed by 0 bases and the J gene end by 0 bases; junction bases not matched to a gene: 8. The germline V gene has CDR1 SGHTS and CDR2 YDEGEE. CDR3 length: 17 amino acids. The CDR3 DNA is TGTGCCAGCAGCTTGGTTGGTCCAGCGGGGGTCTCCTACGAGCAGTACTTC. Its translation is CASSLVGPAGVSYEQYF.

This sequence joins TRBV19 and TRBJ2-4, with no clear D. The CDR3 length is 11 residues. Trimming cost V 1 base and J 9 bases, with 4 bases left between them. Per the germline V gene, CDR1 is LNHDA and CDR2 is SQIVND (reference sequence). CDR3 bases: TGTGCCAGTAGTATAGCGAGCATTCAGTACTTC. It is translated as CASSIASIQYF.

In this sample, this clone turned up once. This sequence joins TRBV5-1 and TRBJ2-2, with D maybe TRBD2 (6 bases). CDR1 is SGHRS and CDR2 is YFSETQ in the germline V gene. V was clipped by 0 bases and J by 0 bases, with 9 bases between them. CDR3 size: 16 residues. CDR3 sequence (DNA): TGCGCCAGCAGCTTGGGGGGGACTGCGAACACCGGGGAGCTGTTTTTT. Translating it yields CASSLGGTANTGELFF. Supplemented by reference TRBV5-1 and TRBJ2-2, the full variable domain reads KAGVTQTPRYLIKTRGQQVTLSCSPISGHRSVSWYQQTPGQGLQFLFEYFSETQRNKGNFPGRFSGRQFSNSRSEMNVSTLELGDSALYLCASSLGGTANTGELFFGEGSRLTVL.

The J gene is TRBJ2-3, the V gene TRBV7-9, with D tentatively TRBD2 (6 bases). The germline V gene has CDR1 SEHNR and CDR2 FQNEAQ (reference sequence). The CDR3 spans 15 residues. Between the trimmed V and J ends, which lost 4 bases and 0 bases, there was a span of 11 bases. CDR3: CASSWGVGSTDTQYF. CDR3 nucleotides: TGTGCCAGCAGCTGGGGGGTAGGGAGCACAGATACGCAGTATTTT.

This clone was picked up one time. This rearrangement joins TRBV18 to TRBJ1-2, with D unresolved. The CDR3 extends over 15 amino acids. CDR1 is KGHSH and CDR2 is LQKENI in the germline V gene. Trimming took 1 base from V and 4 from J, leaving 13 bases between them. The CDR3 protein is CASSPQAALSYGYTF. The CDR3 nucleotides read TGTGCCAGCTCACCACAGGCAGCGCTGAGCTATGGCTACACCTTC. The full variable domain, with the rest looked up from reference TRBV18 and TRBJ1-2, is NAGVMQNPRHLVRRRGQEARLRCSPMKGHSHVYWYRQLPEEGLKFMVYLQKENIIDESGMPKERFSAEFPKEGPSILRIQQVVRGDSAAYFCASSPQAALSYGYTFGSGTRLTVV.

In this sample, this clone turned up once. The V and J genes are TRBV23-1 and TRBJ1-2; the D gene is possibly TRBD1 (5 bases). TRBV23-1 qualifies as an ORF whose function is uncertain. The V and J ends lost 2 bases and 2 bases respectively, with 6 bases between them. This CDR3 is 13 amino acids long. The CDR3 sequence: CASSQPGNYGYTF. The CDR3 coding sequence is TGCGCCAGCAGTCAACCAGGGAACTATGGCTACACCTTC.

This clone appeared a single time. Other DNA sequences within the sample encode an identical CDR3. The CDR3 nucleotides are TGCGCCAGCAGCCCGGAGCGGGGAGACAACACTGAAGCTTTCTTT. This codes for CASSPERGDNTEAFF. The rearrangement links TRBV5-1 to TRBJ1-1; D is unclear. Germline CDR1 is SGHRS and CDR2 is YFSETQ. The CDR3 is made up of 15 amino acids. Trimming took 4 bases from V and 2 from J, leaving 15 bases between them.

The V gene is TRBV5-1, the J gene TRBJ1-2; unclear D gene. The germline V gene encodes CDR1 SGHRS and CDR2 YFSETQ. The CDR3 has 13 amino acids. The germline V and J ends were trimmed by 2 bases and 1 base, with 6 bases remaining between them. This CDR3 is CASSLNSNYGYTF. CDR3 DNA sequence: TGCGCCAGCAGCTTAAACAGTAACTATGGCTACACCTTC.

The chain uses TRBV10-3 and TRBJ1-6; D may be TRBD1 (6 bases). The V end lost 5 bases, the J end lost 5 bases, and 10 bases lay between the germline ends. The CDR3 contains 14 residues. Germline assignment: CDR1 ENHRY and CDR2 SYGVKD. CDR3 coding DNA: TGTGCCATCAGTCCTCAGGGGCATAATTCACCCCTCCACTTT. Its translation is CAISPQGHNSPLHF.

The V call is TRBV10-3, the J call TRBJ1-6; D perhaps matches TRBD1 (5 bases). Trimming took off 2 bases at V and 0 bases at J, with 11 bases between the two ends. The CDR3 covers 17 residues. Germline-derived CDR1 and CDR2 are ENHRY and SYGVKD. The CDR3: CAISERGGSSYNSPLHF. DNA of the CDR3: TGTGCCATCAGTGAGAGGGGAGGGAGCTCCTATAATTCACCCCTCCACTTT.